This TCR beta chain emerged from a study of cytotoxic CD8 clonotypes in ibrutinib-treated CLL. Germline CDR1 and CDR2: SGHAT and FQNNGV. Trimming cost V 4 bases and J 6 bases, with 13 bases left between them. The CDR3 is 14 amino acids. Libraries of TCR beta were made from 1.5 to 2.5 micrograms of genomic DNA that came from cryopreserved PBMCs. The sample holds one count of this clone. Antigen specificity is unknown. Repertoires were generated with immunoSEQ multiplex PCR, while TCRdb's copy carries only in-frame clones and drops some. The table shows more than 200,000 clones, with 75% to 80% occurring only once. Notes on the study in general: At ibrutinib response, clonality increased, and at progression it declined back toward baseline. Relative to age-matched healthy donors, clonality at baseline was higher, and it tracked circulating CD8+ T-cell counts.

The J gene is TRBJ1-3, the V gene TRBV11-2; D is possibly TRBD1 (6 bases). This receptor was taken from a human donor with chronic lymphocytic leukemia. Sequenced material: PBMCs, taken after 12 months of ibrutinib treatment. This chain's CDR3 is CASSSPRGQNTIYF. The CDR3, as DNA: TGTGCCAGCAGCTCGCCCCGGGGGCAAAACACCATATATTTT.